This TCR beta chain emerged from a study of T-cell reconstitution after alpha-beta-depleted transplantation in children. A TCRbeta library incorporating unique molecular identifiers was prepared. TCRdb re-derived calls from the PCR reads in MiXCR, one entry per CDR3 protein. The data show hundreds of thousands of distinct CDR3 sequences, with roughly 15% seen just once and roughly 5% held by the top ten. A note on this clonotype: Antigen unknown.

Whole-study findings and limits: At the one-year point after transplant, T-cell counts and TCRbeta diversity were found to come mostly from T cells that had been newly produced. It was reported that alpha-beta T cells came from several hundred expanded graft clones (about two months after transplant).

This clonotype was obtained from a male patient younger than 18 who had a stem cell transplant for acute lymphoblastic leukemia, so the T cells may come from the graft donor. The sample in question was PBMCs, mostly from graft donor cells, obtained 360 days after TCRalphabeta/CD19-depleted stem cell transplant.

The CDR3 region is CASSSWDSSNSPLHF. The CDR3 DNA reads TGTGCCAGCAGTTCGTGGGACAGCTCAAATTCACCCCTCCACTTT. V is TRBV12-3 or TRBV12-4 and J is TRBJ1-6, with 7 bases identical to TRBD1. The CDR3 extends over 15 amino acids. Trimming removed 4 bases from V and 7 bases from J; junction bases left unmatched: 7.